This T cell receptor beta chain was captured in a study of blood T cell repertoires in COVID-19. As for the study in general: Sites across the United States, Italy and Spain contributed samples from acute and convalescent COVID-19. In each case, the material was cDNA or gDNA derived from T cells, B-cell-depleted T cells, or PBMCs.

Germline CDR1 LNHDA, CDR2 SQIVND (reference sequence). The CDR3 loop spans 15 amino acids. With 8 bases clipped from V and 4 bases from J, the junction kept 13 bases outside the gene matches. Original data processing: Amplification with reference gene primers provided the estimates of nucleated cell counts. Generated by immunoSEQ multiplex PCR, the TCRdb table keeps only in-frame clones and is missing some. The V and J calls and clone size were taken over from that table, and D and trimming were inferred from the DNA. The table records around 94,000 clones, around four fifths of them present only once.

This sequence originates from a human donor in a cohort sampled during active COVID-19. Sequences were obtained from peripheral blood. The rearrangement uses TRBV19 and TRBJ1-2, with 7 positions matching TRBD1. The CDR3 is CASRTGALSLYGYTF. The CDR3 region has the DNA TGTGCCAGTCGAACAGGGGCGCTCTCCCTCTATGGCTACACCTTC.